The entry below describes one TCR beta chain. The antigen is not known. From germline, CDR1 is SGHTA and CDR2 FQGNSA. The CDR3 totals 16 residues. The V and J ends lost 5 bases and 0 bases, in that order; junction bases with no gene match: 9. This specimen comes from a study of cytomegalovirus exposure and HLA in healthy donors. Study conclusions and caveats: One cluster of highly shared sequence variants probably arose as a sequencing artifact.

This PCR relied on a set of 60 Vbeta primers and 13 Jbeta primers. Measured with immunoSEQ multiplex PCR; TCRdb has only the in-frame clones, and not every one. The sample lists 200,000 to 250,000 clones, 83% occurring once. V and J are TRBV7-2 and TRBJ1-2; 7 bases fit TRBD1. Input material: PBMCs. The receptor was derived from a girl aged 10 to 17 in good health and CMV-seronegative. This chain's CDR3 is CASSLRTGRTNYGYTF. In DNA form, the CDR3 reads TGTGCCAGCAGCCTACGGACAGGACGGACTAACTATGGCTACACCTTC.